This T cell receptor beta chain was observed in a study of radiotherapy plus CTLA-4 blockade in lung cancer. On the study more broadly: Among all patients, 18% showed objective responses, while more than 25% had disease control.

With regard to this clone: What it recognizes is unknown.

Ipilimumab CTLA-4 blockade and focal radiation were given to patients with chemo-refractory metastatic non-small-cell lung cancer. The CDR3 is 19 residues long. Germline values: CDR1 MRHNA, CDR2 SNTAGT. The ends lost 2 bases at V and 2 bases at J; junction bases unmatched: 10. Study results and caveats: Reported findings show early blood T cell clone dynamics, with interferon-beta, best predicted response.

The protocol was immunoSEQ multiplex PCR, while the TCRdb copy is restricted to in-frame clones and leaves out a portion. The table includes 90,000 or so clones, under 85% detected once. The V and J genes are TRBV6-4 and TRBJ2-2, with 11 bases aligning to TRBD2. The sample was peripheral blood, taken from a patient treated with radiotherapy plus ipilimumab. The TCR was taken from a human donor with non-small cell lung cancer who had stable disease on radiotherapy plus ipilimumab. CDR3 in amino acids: CASSDAEVAGGRNTGELFF. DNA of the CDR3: TGTGCCAGCAGTGACGCCGAGGTAGCGGGGGGGCGCAACACCGGGGAGCTGTTTTTT.